This T cell receptor (beta chain) was profiled in a study of blood T cell repertoires in COVID-19. Trimming took 3 bases from V and 8 from J; bases not matched to a gene: 6. Germline V CDR1 and CDR2: LGHDT, YNNKEL (reference sequence). This CDR3 is built from 14 residues. The table came from immunoSEQ multiplex PCR; TCRdb's copy has only in-frame clones and leaves some out. The sample shows about 92,000 clones, 75% to 90% of them seen only once. This clonotype originated in an elderly woman with active or convalescent COVID-19. The sequencing sample was made of peripheral blood. The chain combines TRBV3-1 (or the pseudogene TRBV3-2) with TRBJ2-1; 8 bases agree with TRBD2. The CDR3 bases are TGTGCCAGCAGCCACCGGGGGGGTAAGGATGAGCAGTTCTTC. Protein product: CASSHRGGKDEQFF.